Listed here are 7 T cell receptor beta chains from one sample, sequenced in a study of regulatory T cells in long-lasting Graves disease. Arm-PCR of CDR3 regions and iRepertoire HTBI primers were used to build TCR beta libraries. TCRdb independently ran MiXCR on the multiplex PCR reads; one entry per CDR3 protein. The sample consists of around 250,000 distinct CDR3 sequences, around 20% of them appearing once. As to time point: newly diagnosed GD, antithyroid drugs for less than 3 months. PBMC-extracted RNA yielded the TCR library. Here the sequenced sample was peripheral blood mononuclear cells (PBMCs), taken at new diagnosis, from a patient treated with antithyroid drugs. These receptors all stem from a female donor with Graves disease.

This clonotype was recorded many times. This chain joins TRBV6-1 and TRBJ1-2; D is uncertain. Trimming removed 2 bases from V and 4 bases from J, with 11 bases in between. Germline CDR1 reads MNHNS; CDR2 reads SASEGT. This CDR3 spans 14 amino acids. As DNA, the CDR3 is TGTGCCAGCAGTGAATCGACACGCTCCTATGGCTACACCTTC. This translates into CASSESTRSYGYTF.

J is TRBJ2-7 and V is TRBV5-6, with TRBD1 matching 8 bases. Germline V gene lookup returns CDR1 SGHDT and CDR2 YYEEEE. Losses at the gene ends were 4 bases for V and 6 bases for J; bases not matched to a gene: 9. The CDR3 has 14 residues. The CDR3 region is CASSRQGPGGEQYF. The CDR3 DNA is TGTGCCAGCAGCCGACAGGGGCCAGGGGGCGAGCAGTACTTC.

In its sample, this clonotype was seen many times. The V call is TRBV15, the J call TRBJ2-1; D unclear. Trimming took 0 bases from V and 15 from J, leaving 15 bases between them. CDR1 and CDR2 (germline): LNHNV, YYDKDF (reference sequence). The CDR3 has 13 residues. The CDR3 DNA is TGTGCCACCAGCAGAGATCATGAGAACCAACCGTTCTTC. Amino acid sequence: CATSRDHENQPFF.

This clonotype appeared many times. The gene calls are TRBV9 and TRBJ2-5; 7 nucleotides agree with TRBD2. The V gene end was trimmed by 0 bases and the J gene end by 1 base; junction bases not matched to a gene: 9. The length of the CDR3 is 17 residues. Germline V lookup: CDR1 SGDLS, CDR2 YYNGEE. The CDR3 DNA sequence: TGTGCCAGCAGCGTAGCTACTCGGGCTAGCGGCCAAGAGACCCAGTACTTC. Amino acid sequence: CASSVATRASGQETQYF.

The chain uses TRBV5-1 and TRBJ2-3; 8 nucleotides line up with TRBD2. The CDR3 runs 16 residues. Germline-derived CDR1 and CDR2 are SGHRS and YFSETQ. Unmatched junction bases numbered 11, after V lost 2 bases and J lost 6 bases. The CDR3 region is CASSLTPGGGADTQYF. The DNA for the CDR3 is TGCGCCAGCAGCTTAACACCGGGAGGGGGGGCTGATACGCAGTATTTT.

This clonotype appeared many times. The J gene is TRBJ2-7, the V gene TRBV9, with TRBD1 matching 7 bases. The germline V gene has CDR1 SGDLS and CDR2 YYNGEE. V shed 4 bases and J 2 bases; nucleotides not matched to a gene: 6. There are 14 residues in the CDR3. The CDR3 coding sequence is TGTGCCAGCAGCTTCGGGACAGCGACCTACGAGCAGTACTTC. Residues: CASSFGTATYEQYF. The full variable domain, completed using reference TRBV9 and TRBJ2-7, is DSGVTQTPKHLITATGQRVTLRCSPRSGDLSVYWYQQSLDQGLQFLIQYYNGEERAKGNILERFSAQQFPDLHSELNLSSLELGDSALYFCASSFGTATYEQYFGPGTRLTVT.

This chain joins TRBV5-1 and TRBJ2-2; D gene unclear. This CDR3 has 15 residues. V lost 0 bases and J lost 1, with 7 bases in between. Germline V gene lookup returns CDR1 SGHRS and CDR2 YFSETQ. For the CDR3, the DNA is TGCGCCAGCAGCTTGGGTCAGCTGAACACCGGGGAGCTGTTTTTT. It is translated as CASSLGQLNTGELFF.